This paragraph reports one T cell receptor beta chain. The source of the sample is a study of response to subunit inactivated influenza vaccine. TCRdb called the RT-PCR reads again in MiXCR, with one record for every CDR3 protein. The sample gives about 540,000 distinct CDR3 sequences, roughly 25% of which show up once; 2.8% is in the top ten. These sequences were also reported in another study, on T cells expressing NK-cell markers. From that study: Making the TCR beta cDNA relied on 5'RACE template switching with UMIs. Sequencing covered eight donors, seven HCMV-seropositive and one seronegative. The contribution of dominant NKG2C+ clonotypes to CD8+ T cells in six donors was about 1.0-7.5%.

The sample in question was CD4+ T cells sorted from PBMCs, obtained roughly 12 days after vaccination. The TCR originated in a man aged 50 to 59 who received an inactivated influenza vaccine.

This CDR3 is CSAARDRHGYTF. Written as DNA, the CDR3 is TGCAGTGCTGCCCGGGACAGGCATGGCTACACCTTC. The chain recombines TRBV20-1 with TRBJ1-2; 8 bases agree with TRBD1. The ends lost 5 bases at V and 6 bases at J; junction bases unmatched: 5. Germline CDR1 reads DFQATT; CDR2 reads SNEGSKA (reference sequence). The CDR3 is made up of 12 amino acids.